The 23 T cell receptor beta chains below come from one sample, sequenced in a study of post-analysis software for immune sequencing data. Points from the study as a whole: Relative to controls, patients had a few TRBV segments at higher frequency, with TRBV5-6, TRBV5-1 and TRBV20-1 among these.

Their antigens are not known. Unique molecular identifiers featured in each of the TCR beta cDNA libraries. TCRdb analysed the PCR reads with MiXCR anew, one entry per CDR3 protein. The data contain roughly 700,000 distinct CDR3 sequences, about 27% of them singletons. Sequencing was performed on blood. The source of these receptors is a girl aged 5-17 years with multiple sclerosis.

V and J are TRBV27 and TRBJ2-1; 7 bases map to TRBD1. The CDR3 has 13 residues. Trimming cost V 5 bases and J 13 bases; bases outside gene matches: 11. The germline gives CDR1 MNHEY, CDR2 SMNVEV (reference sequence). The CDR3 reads CASSKSTGALQFF. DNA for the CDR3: TGTGCCAGCAGTAAAAGCACAGGGGCCCTTCAGTTCTTC.

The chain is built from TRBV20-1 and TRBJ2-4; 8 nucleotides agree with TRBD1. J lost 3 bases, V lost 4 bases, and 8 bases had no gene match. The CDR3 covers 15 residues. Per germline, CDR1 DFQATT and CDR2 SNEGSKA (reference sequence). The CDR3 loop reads CSATTQGAGKNIQYF. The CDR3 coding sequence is TGCAGTGCTACTACCCAGGGGGCTGGCAAAAACATTCAGTACTTC.

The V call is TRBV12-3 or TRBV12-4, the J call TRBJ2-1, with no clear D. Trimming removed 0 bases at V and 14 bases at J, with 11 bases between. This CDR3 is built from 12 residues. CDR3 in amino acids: CASSLAPGLEFF. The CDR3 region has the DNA TGTGCCAGCAGTTTAGCTCCGGGTTTGGAGTTCTTC.

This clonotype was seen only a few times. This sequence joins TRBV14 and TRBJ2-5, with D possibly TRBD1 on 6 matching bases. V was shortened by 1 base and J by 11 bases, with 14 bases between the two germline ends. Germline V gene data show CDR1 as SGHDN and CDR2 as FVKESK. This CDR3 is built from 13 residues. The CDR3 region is CASSQVQGGEQYF. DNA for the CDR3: TGTGCCAGCAGCCAAGTACAGGGTGGAGAGCAGTACTTC.

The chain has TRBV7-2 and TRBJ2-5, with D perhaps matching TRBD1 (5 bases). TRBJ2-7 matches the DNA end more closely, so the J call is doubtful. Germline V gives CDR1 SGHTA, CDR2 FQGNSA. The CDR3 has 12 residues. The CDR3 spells CASSLQTVEQYF. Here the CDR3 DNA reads TGTGCCAGCAGCCTCCAGACAGTCGAGCAGTACTTC.

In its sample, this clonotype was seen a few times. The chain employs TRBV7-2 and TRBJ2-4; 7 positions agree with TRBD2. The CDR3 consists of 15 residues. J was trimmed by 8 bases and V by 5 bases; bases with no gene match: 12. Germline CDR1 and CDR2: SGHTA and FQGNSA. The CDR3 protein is CASSTFPRGGDIQYF. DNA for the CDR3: TGTGCCAGCAGCACATTCCCTCGCGGGGGTGACATTCAGTACTTC.

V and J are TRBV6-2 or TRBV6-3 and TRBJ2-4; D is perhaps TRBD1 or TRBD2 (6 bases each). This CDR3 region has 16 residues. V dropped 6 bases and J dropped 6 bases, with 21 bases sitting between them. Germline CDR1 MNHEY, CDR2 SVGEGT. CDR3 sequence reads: CASSLLGRRGGNIQYF. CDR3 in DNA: TGTGCCAGCAGCTTACTCGGACGCAGGGGAGGAAACATTCAGTACTTC.

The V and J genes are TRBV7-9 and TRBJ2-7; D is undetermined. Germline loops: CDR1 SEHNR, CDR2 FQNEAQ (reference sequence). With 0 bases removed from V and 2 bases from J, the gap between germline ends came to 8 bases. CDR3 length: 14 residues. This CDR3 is CASSLAVAPYEQYF. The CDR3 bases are TGTGCCAGCAGCTTAGCGGTAGCACCCTACGAGCAGTACTTC.

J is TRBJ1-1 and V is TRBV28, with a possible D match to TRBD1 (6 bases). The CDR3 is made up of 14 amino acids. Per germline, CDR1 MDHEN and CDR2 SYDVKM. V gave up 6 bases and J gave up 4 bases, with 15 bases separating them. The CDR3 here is CASRPLGRGTEAFF. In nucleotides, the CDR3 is TGTGCCAGCAGGCCTCTCGGCAGGGGCACTGAAGCTTTCTTT.

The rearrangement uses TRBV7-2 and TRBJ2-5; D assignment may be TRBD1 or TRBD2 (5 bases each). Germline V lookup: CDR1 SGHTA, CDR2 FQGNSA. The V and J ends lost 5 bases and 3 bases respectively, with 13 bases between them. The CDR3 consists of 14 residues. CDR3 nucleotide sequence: TGTGCCAGCAGCCCACAATTGGGGGAAGAGACCCAGTACTTC. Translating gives CASSPQLGEETQYF.

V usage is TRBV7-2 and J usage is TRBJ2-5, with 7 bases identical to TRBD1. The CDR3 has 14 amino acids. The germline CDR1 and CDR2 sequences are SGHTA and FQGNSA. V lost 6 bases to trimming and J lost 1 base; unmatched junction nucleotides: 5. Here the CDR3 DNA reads TGTGCCAGCAGTTACACAGGGGTCCAAGAGACCCAGTACTTC. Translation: CASSYTGVQETQYF.

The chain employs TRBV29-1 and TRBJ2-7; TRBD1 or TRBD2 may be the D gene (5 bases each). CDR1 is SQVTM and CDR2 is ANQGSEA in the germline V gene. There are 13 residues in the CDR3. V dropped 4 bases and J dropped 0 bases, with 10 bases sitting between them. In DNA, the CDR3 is TGCAGCGTTGCAAAGGGGAGCTCCTACGAGCAGTACTTC. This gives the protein CSVAKGSSYEQYF.

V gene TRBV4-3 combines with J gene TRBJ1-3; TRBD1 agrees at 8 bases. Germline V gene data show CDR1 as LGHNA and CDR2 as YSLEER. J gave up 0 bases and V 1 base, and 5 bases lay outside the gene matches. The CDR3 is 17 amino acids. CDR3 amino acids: CASSQGAGGVSGNTIYF. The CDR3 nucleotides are TGCGCCAGCAGCCAAGGGGCAGGGGGCGTCTCTGGAAACACCATATATTTT.

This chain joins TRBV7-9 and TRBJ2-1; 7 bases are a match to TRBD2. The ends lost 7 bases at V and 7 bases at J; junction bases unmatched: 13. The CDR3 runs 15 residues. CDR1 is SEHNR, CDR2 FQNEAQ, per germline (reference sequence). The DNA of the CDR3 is TGTGCCAGCACCCCGTGGACTAGAAGAGTAAATGAGCAGTTCTTC. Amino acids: CASTPWTRRVNEQFF.

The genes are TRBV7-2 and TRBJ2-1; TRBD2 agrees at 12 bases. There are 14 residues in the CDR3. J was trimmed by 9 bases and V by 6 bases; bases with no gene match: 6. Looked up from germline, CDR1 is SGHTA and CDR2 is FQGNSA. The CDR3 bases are TGTGCCAGCAGACCTAGCGGGAGGGCCTCTGAGCAGTTCTTC. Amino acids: CASRPSGRASEQFF.

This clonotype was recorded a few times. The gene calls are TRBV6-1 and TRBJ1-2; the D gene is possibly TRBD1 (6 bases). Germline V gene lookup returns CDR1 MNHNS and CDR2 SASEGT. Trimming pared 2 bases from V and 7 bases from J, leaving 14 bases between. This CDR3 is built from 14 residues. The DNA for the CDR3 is TGTGCCAGCAGTGAATGGGGGCAGGGCCGTGGCTACACCTTC. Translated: CASSEWGQGRGYTF.

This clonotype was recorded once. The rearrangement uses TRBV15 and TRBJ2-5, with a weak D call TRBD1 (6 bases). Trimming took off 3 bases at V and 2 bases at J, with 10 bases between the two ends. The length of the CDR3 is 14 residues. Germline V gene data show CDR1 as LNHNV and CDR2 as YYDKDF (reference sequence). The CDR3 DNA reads TGTGCCACCAGCAGGGGACAAATTCAAGAGACCCAGTACTTC. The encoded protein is CATSRGQIQETQYF.

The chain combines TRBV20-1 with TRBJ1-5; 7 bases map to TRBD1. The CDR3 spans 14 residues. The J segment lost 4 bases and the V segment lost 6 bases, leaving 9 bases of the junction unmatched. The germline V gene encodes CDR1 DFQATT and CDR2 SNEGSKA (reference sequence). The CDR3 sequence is CSALPGQPNQPQHF. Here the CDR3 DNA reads TGCAGTGCCCTACCGGGACAGCCAAATCAGCCCCAGCATTTT.

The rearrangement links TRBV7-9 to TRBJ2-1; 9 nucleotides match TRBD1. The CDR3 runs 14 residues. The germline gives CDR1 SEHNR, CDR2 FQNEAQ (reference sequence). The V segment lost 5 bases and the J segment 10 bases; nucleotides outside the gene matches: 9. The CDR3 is CASSPGDRAEEQFF. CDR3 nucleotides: TGTGCCAGCAGCCCAGGGGACAGGGCAGAGGAGCAGTTCTTC.

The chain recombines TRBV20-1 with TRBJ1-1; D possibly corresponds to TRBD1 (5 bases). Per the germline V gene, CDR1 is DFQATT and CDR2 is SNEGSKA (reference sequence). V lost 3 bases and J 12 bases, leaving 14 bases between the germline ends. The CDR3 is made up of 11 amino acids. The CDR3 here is CSASHRNTTFF. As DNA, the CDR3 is TGCAGTGCTAGTCACAGGAACACGACTTTCTTT.

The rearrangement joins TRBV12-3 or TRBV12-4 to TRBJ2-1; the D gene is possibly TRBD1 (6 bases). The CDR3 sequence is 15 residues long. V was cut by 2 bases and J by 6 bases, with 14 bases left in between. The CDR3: CASSLLAGARNEQFF. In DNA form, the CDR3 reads TGTGCCAGCAGTTTATTGGCAGGGGCCCGCAATGAGCAGTTCTTC.

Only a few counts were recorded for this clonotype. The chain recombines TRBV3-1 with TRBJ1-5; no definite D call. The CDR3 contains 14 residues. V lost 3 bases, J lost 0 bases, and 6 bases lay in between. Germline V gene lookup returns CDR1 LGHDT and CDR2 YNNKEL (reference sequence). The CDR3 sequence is CASSHAGSNQPQHF. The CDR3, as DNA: TGTGCCAGCAGCCACGCCGGTAGCAATCAGCCCCAGCATTTT.

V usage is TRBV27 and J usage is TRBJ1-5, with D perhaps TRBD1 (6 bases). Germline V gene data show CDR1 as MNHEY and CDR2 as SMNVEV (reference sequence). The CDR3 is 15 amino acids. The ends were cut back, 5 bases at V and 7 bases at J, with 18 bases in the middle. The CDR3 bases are TGTGCCAGCAGTACCCCAGGGGTACGGGGGCAGCCCCAGCATTTT. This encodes CASSTPGVRGQPQHF.